One sample yielded the 3 T cell receptor beta chains listed below, sequenced in a study of tumor and adjacent non-tumor tissue in lung cancer. RNA was extracted from bulk tissue without any cell sorting. A modified ARM-PCR protocol with three rounds of nested PCR amplified TCRbeta. TCRdb recomputed calls from the multiplex PCR reads with MiXCR, one row per CDR3 protein. This table has tens of thousands of distinct CDR3 sequences, over 60% appearing once. The sequencing sample was made of lung tumor tissue. The source of these receptors is a woman aged 35 to 49 with non-small cell lung cancer.

As to this clonotype: A much more abundant neighbour one base away suggests this may be a read error. The V call is TRBV4-1, the J call TRBJ2-7; 8 nucleotides align to TRBD1. There are 16 residues in the CDR3. Germline values: CDR1 MGHRA, CDR2 YSYEKL. In DNA form, the CDR3 reads TGCGCCAGCAGCCTCGCCCCTTCAGGGGGCTCCTACAAGCAGTACTTC. Translated: CASSLAPSGGSYKQYF.

This rearrangement joins TRBV12-3 or TRBV12-4 to TRBJ1-1, with unresolved D. The CDR3 sequence is 14 residues long. Between the trimmed V and J ends, which lost 3 bases and 4 bases, there was a span of 12 bases. CDR3 region: CASSFIRQSTEAFF. The CDR3 nucleotides read TGTGCCAGCAGTTTTATCAGGCAAAGCACTGAAGCTTTCTTT.

The chain couples TRBV6-6 to TRBJ2-3, with unresolved D. Trimming left V 8 bases short and J 3 bases short, with 6 bases between. The CDR3 is made up of 11 amino acids. Germline assignment: CDR1 MNHNY and CDR2 SVGAGI (reference sequence). The CDR3 loop is CASAKTDTQYF. The CDR3 coding sequence is TGTGCCAGCGCGAAGACAGATACGCAGTATTTT.